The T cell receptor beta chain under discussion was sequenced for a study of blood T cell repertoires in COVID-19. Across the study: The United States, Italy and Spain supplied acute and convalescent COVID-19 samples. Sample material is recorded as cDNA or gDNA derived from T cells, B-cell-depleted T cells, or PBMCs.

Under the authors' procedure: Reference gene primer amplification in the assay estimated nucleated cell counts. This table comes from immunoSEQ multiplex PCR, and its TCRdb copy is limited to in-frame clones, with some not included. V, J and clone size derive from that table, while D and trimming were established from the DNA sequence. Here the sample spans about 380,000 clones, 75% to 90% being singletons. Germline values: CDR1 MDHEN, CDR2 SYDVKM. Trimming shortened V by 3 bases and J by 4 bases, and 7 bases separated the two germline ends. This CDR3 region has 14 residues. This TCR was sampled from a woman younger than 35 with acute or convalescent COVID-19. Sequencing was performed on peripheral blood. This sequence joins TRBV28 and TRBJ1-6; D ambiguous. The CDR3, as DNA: TGTGCCAGCAGTTTCGTGGAGTATAATTCACCCCTCCACTTT. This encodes CASSFVEYNSPLHF.